A single sample gave rise to the 8 T cell receptor beta chains below, sequenced in a study of T cells after yellow fever vaccination. TCRdb ran MiXCR on the 5' RACE reads and lists one entry per CDR3 protein. The sample lists fewer than 450,000 distinct CDR3 sequences, 9.5% to 13% occurring once. The source was PBMCs, collected on the day of the first yellow fever vaccination. Every receptor here comes from a young man who received the YFV17D yellow fever vaccine.

V and J are TRBV4-1 and TRBJ1-6, with D hard to call. Germline V gene sequence: CDR1 MGHRA, CDR2 YSYEKL. V dropped 3 bases and J dropped 9 bases, with 12 bases sitting between them. The CDR3 runs to 14 residues. CDR3 in amino acids: CASSQTSRGSPLHF. Written as DNA, the CDR3 is TGCGCCAGCAGCCAGACTTCCCGAGGTTCACCCCTCCACTTT.

DNA of the CDR3: TGTGCCAGCAGCCCTTCTAGCGTCCACACCGGGGAGCTGTTTTTT. It yields the protein CASSPSSVHTGELFF. The genes are TRBV7-9 and TRBJ2-2; the D gene is possibly TRBD2 (6 bases). The germline V gene has CDR1 SEHNR and CDR2 FQNEAQ (reference sequence). The CDR3 spans 15 residues. V lost 5 bases and J lost 3, with 13 bases in between.

In this sample, this clonotype turned up a few times. This CDR3 reads CASSPEQGYGYTF. The CDR3 nucleotides read TGTGCCAGCAGTCCTGAACAGGGTTATGGCTACACCTTC. The chain couples TRBV12-3 or TRBV12-4 to TRBJ1-2; tentative D call: TRBD1 (6 bases). V was pared by 5 bases and J by 5 bases, with 12 bases between. There are 13 residues in the CDR3.

This chain's CDR3 is CASTATSGGVYTDTQYF. DNA for the CDR3: TGTGCCAGCACGGCGACGAGCGGGGGGGTTTACACAGATACGCAGTATTTT. The V gene is TRBV2, the J gene TRBJ2-3, with 10 bases that match TRBD2. Germline CDR1 is SNHLY and CDR2 is FYNNEI. V trimming: 7 bases; J trimming: 2 bases; junction bases outside the gene matches: 12. This CDR3 comprises 17 residues.

The chain joins TRBV11-2 to TRBJ1-2; 7 bases fit TRBD1. The CDR3 extends over 16 amino acids. Germline trimming cut 6 bases from V and 4 bases from J; bases unmatched to any gene: 14. CDR1 and CDR2 from the germline V gene are SGHAT and FQNNGV. In DNA form, the CDR3 reads TGTGCCAGCAGACAGGGGTGGAGGGGGGCGACCTATGGCTACACCTTC. Protein sequence: CASRQGWRGATYGYTF.

The chain recombines TRBV18 with TRBJ2-4; the D is unclear. V lost 6 bases and J lost 1, with 16 bases in between. Germline V gives CDR1 KGHSH, CDR2 LQKENI. The CDR3 consists of 16 residues. CDR3 nucleotide sequence: TGTGCCAGCTCGGAACCTTCTTTGGTGGCCAAAAACATTCAGTACTTC. It codes for CASSEPSLVAKNIQYF.

This clonotype was seen a few times. V and J are TRBV7-9 and TRBJ2-3, with D maybe TRBD1 (6 bases). The CDR3 runs to 13 residues. Germline CDR1 is SEHNR and CDR2 is FQNEAQ (reference sequence). Trimming removed 5 bases at V and 5 bases at J, with 11 bases between. CDR3: CASSRTGLDTQYF. CDR3 coding DNA: TGTGCCAGCAGCAGAACAGGGTTAGATACGCAGTATTTT. Drawing the rest from reference TRBV7-9 and TRBJ2-3, the complete variable domain is DTGVSQNPRHKITKRGQNVTFRCDPISEHNRLYWYRQTLGQGPEFLTYFQNEAQLEKSRLLSDRFSAERPKGSFSTLEIQRTEQGDSAMYLCASSRTGLDTQYFGPGTRLTVL.

The rearrangement joins TRBV28 to TRBJ2-1, with D hard to call. Trimming removed 1 base from V and 8 bases from J, with 3 bases in between. Per the germline V gene, CDR1 is MDHEN and CDR2 is SYDVKM. The CDR3 runs 11 residues. The CDR3, as DNA: TGTGCCAGCAGTTTATCCCATGAGCAGTTCTTC. Amino acid sequence: CASSLSHEQFF.